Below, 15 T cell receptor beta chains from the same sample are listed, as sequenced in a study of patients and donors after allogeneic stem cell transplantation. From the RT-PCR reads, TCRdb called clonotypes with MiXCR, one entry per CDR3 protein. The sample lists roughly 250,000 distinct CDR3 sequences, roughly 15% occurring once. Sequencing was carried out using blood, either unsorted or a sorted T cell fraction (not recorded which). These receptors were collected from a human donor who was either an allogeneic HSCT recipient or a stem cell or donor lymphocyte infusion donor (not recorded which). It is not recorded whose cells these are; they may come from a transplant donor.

CDR3 DNA: TGTGCCTGGAGCCATGGACAATTCACAGATACGCAGTATTTT. Encoded protein: CAWSHGQFTDTQYF. The chain links TRBV30 to TRBJ2-3; possible D gene TRBD1, 5 bases. Germline loops: CDR1 GTSNPN, CDR2 SVGIG (reference sequence). The CDR3 extends over 14 amino acids. The ends were cut back, 3 bases at V and 2 bases at J, with 12 bases in the middle.

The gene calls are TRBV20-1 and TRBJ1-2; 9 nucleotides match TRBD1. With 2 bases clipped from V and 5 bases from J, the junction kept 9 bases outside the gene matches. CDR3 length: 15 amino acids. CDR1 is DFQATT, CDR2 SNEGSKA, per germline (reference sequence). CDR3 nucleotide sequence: TGCAGTGCTAGATCCCCGGACAGGGGCGGGTATGGCTACACCTTC. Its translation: CSARSPDRGGYGYTF.

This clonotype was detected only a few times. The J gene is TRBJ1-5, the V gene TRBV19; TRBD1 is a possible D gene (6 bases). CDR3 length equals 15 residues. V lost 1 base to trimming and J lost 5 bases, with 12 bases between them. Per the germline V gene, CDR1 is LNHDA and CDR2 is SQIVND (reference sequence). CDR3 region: CASSIAHGGYQPQHF. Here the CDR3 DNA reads TGTGCCAGTAGTATAGCCCATGGGGGCTATCAGCCCCAGCATTTT. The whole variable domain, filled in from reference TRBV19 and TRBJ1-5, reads DGGITQSPKYLFRKEGQNVTLSCEQNLNHDAMYWYRQDPGQGLRLIYYSQIVNDFQKGDIAEGYSVSREKKESFPLTVTSAQKNPTAFYLCASSIAHGGYQPQHFGDGTRLSIL.

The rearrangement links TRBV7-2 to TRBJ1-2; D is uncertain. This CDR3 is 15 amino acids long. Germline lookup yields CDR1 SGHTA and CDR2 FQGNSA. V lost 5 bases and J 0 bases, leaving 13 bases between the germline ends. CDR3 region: CASSPRTTANYGYTF. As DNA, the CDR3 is TGTGCCAGCAGCCCCAGGACGACCGCTAACTATGGCTACACCTTC.

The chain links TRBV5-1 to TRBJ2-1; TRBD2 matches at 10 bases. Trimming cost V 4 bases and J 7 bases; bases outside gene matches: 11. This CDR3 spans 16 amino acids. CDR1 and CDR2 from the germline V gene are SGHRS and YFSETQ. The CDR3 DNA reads TGCGCCAGCAGCCCGGGACTAGCGAGGGGGGGGAATGAGCAGTTCTTC. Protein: CASSPGLARGGNEQFF. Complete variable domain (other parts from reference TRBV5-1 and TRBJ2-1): KAGVTQTPRYLIKTRGQQVTLSCSPISGHRSVSWYQQTPGQGLQFLFEYFSETQRNKGNFPGRFSGRQFSNSRSEMNVSTLELGDSALYLCASSPGLARGGNEQFFGPGTRLTVL.

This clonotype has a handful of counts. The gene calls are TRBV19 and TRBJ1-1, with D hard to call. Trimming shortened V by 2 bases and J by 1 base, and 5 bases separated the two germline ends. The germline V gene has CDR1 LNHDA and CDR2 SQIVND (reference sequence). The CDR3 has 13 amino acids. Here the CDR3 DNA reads TGTGCCAGTAGTATACGGTGGAACACTGAAGCTTTCTTT. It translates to CASSIRWNTEAFF.

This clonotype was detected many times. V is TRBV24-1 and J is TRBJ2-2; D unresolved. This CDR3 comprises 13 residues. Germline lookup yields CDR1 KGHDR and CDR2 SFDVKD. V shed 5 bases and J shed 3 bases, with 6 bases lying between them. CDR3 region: CATSAEYTGELFF. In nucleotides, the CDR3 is TGTGCCACCAGTGCCGAGTACACCGGGGAGCTGTTTTTT.

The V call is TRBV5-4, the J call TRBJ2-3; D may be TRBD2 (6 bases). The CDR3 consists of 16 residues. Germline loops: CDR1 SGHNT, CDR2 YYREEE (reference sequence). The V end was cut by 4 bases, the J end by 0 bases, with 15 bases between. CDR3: CASSHPSAASTDTQYF. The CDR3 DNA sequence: TGTGCCAGCAGCCATCCTAGCGCTGCTAGCACAGATACGCAGTATTTT.

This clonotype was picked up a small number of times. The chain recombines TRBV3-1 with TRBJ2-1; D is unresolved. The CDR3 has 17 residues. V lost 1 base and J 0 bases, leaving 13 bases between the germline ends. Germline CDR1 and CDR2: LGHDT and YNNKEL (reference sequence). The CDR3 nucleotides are TGTGCCAGCAGCCAAGGAAGGGCCCTGAGCTCCTACAATGAGCAGTTCTTC. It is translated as CASSQGRALSSYNEQFF.

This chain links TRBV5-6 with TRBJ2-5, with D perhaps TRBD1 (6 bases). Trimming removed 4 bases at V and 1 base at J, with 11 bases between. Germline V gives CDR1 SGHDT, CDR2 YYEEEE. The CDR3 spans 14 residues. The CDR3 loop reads CASSPRDIQETQYF. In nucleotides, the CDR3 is TGTGCCAGCAGCCCCCGGGACATCCAAGAGACCCAGTACTTC.

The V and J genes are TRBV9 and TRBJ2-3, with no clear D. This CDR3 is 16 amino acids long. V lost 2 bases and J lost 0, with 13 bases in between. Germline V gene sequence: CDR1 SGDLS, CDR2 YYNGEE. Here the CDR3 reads CASSVFSVGSTDTQYF. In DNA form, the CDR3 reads TGTGCCAGCAGCGTCTTCTCCGTCGGAAGCACAGATACGCAGTATTTT. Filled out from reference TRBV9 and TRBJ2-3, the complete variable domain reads DSGVTQTPKHLITATGQRVTLRCSPRSGDLSVYWYQQSLDQGLQFLIQYYNGEERAKGNILERFSAQQFPDLHSELNLSSLELGDSALYFCASSVFSVGSTDTQYFGPGTRLTVL.

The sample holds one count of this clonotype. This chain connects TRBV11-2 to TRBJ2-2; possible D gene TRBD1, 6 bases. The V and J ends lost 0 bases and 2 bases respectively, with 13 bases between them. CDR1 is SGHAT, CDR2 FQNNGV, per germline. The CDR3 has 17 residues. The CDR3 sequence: CASSLEVTGTNTGELFF. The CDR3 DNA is TGTGCCAGCAGCTTAGAGGTGACAGGAACTAACACCGGGGAGCTGTTTTTT.

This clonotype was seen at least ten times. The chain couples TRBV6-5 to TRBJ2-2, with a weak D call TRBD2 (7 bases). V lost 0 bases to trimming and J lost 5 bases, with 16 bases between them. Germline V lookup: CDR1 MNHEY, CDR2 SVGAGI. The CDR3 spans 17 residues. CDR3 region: CASSYSPRGGGTGELFF. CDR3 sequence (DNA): TGTGCCAGCAGTTACTCCCCTAGGGGGGGAGGTACCGGGGAGCTGTTTTTT.

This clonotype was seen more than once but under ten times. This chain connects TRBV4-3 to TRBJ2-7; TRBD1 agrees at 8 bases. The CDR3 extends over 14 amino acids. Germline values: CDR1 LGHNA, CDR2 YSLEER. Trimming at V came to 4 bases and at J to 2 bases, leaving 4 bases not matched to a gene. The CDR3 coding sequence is TGCGCCAGCAGCCCTCGGACAGGGCCCTACGAGCAGTACTTC. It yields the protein CASSPRTGPYEQYF.

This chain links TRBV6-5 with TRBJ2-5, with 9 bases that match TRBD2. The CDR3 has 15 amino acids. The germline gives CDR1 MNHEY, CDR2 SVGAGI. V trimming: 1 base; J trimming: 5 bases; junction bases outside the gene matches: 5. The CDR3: CASSYYSGGRETQYF. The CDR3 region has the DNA TGTGCCAGCAGTTACTATAGCGGGGGTAGGGAGACCCAGTACTTC.